Reported below is one T cell receptor (beta chain). Its antigen is still unknown. This sample is part of a study of CD8 T cells in ankylosing spondylitis. From germline, CDR1 is SNHLY and CDR2 FYNNEI. V was clipped by 3 bases and J by 3 bases; unmatched bases: 12. The CDR3 consists of 17 residues. Notes on the study in general: Ankylosing spondylitis blood seemed to carry a telltale TCR beta motif made of about 8 highly homologous variants.

Making the TCR beta libraries involved quantitative 5'-RACE with molecular barcodes. TCRdb re-derived calls from the 5' RACE reads in MiXCR, one entry per CDR3 protein. This sample has 700,000 to 850,000 distinct CDR3 sequences, with roughly 10% found just once. The genes are TRBV2 and TRBJ1-1; 8 positions match TRBD1. The sequencing sample was made of blood, either unsorted or a sorted T cell fraction (not recorded which). The sequence was obtained from a male donor with ankylosing spondylitis. CDR3 loop: CASSDTTGDGLDTEAFF. In nucleotides, the CDR3 is TGTGCCAGCAGTGATACGACAGGGGACGGTTTGGACACTGAAGCTTTCTTT.